This T cell receptor (beta chain) was sequenced during a study of CD8+ T cells in alopecia areata. Study-level information: Each day, treated patients took oral tofacitinib twice, at 5 to 10 mg per dose. Study observations and caveats: With patients, TCR sharing proved less clear than in mice, a difference possibly related to HLA.

CDR1 and CDR2 (germline): LNHNV, YYDKDF (reference sequence). The CDR3 totals 15 residues. The J segment lost 7 bases and the V segment lost 3 bases, leaving 10 bases of the junction unmatched. Following RNA extraction, reverse transcription yielded cDNA that acted as the sequencing template. Only in-frame clones appear in the TCRdb table, and some are missing; sequencing was by immunoSEQ multiplex PCR. The table shows about 250,000 clones, with 67% occurring only once. This clone has just a few counts. The antigen is undetermined. This TCR came from a human donor with alopecia areata. The J gene is TRBJ1-2, the V gene TRBV15; 8 bases match TRBD1. This material consisted of CD4+ T cells sorted from blood, taken at week 0. CDR3 sequence (DNA): TGTGCCACCAGCAGTTCGAGACAGGGGCTCCTTGGCTACACCTTC. This gives the protein CATSSSRQGLLGYTF.